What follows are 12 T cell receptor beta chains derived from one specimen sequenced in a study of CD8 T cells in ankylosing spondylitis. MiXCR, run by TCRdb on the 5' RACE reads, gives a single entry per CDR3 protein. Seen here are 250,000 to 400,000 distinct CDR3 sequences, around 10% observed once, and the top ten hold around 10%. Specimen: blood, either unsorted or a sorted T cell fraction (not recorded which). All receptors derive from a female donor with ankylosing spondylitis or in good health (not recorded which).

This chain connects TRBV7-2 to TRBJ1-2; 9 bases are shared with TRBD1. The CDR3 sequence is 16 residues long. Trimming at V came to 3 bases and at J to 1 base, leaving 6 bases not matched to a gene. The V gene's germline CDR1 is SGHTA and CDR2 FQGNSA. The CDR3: CASSFGTGPHNYGYTF. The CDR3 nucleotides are TGTGCCAGCAGCTTTGGGACAGGGCCCCATAACTATGGCTACACCTTC.

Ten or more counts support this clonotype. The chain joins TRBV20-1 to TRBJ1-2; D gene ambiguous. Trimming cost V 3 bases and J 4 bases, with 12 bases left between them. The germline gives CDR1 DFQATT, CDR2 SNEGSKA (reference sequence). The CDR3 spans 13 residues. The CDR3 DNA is TGCAGTGCTAGCCAGGATTCTTTCTATGGCTACACCTTC. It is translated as CSASQDSFYGYTF.

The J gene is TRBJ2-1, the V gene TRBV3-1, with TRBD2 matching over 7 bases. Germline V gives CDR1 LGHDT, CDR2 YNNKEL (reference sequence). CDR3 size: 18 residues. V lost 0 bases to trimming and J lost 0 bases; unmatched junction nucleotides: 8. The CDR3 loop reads CASSQERPQRGSYNEQFF. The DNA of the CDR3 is TGTGCCAGCAGCCAAGAACGGCCTCAGCGGGGCTCCTACAATGAGCAGTTCTTC.

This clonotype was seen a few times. The CDR3 loop is CASRDSWSTDTQYF. The CDR3 DNA reads as TGTGCCAGCAGGGACAGTTGGAGCACAGATACGCAGTATTTT. The chain has TRBV6-1 and TRBJ2-3, with D possibly matching TRBD1 (6 bases). Germline V gene sequence: CDR1 MNHNS, CDR2 SASEGT. The CDR3 length is 14 residues. V was shortened by 6 bases and J by 0 bases, with 10 bases between the two germline ends.

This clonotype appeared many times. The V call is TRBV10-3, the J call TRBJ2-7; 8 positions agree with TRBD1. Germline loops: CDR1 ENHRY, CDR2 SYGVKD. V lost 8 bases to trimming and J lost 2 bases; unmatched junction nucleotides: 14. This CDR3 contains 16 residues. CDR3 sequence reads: CAIQKSGQGLPYEQYF. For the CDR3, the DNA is TGTGCCATCCAGAAAAGTGGACAGGGCCTACCCTACGAGCAGTACTTC.

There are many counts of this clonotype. The CDR3 DNA follows: TGTGCCAGCAGCTCCGGGACGGCTTACACTGAAGCTTTCTTT. Translating it yields CASSSGTAYTEAFF. The rearrangement uses TRBV7-2 and TRBJ1-1, with D possibly matching TRBD1 (5 bases). Germline V gene lookup returns CDR1 SGHTA and CDR2 FQGNSA. V was pared by 4 bases and J by 3 bases, with 12 bases between. The CDR3 has 14 residues.

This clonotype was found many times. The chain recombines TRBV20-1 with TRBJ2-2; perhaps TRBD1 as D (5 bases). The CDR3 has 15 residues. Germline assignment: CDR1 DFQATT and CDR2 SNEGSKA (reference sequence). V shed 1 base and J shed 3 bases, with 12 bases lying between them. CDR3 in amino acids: CSARGVQEYTGELFF. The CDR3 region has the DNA TGCAGTGCTAGAGGAGTACAGGAGTACACCGGGGAGCTGTTTTTT.

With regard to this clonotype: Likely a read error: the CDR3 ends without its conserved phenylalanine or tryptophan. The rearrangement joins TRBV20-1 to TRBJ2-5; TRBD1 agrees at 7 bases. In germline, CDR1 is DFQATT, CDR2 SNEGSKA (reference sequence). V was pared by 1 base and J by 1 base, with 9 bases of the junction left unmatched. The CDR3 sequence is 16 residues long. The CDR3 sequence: CSARVPSTGSQETQYY. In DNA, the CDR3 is TGCAGTGCTAGAGTACCCTCGACAGGGTCCCAAGAGACCCAGTACTAC.

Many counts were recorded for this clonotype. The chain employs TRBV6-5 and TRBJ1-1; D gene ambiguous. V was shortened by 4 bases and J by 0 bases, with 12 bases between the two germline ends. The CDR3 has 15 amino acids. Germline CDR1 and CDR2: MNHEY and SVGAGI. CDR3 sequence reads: CASSSPGSLNTEAFF. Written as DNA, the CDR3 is TGTGCCAGCAGTTCCCCGGGATCTTTGAACACTGAAGCTTTCTTT.

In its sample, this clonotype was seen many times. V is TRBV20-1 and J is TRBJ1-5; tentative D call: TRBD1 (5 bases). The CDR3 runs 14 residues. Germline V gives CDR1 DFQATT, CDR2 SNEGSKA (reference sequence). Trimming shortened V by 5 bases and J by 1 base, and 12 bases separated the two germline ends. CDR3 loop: CSAFRGASNQPQHF. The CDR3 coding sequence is TGCAGTGCTTTCCGCGGGGCGAGCAATCAGCCCCAGCATTTT.

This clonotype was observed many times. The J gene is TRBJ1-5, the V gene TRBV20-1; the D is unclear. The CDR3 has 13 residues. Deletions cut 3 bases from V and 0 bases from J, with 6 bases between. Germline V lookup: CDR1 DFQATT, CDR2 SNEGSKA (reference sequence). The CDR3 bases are TGCAGTGCTAGCCGGGGTAGCAATCAGCCCCAGCATTTT. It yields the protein CSASRGSNQPQHF.

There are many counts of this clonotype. CDR3 DNA sequence: TGTGCCAGCAGTTTGGTAGCAGAGGCTGGAAACACCATATATTTT. Protein: CASSLVAEAGNTIYF. The chain employs TRBV12-3 or TRBV12-4 and TRBJ1-3; D gene ambiguous. The germline V and J ends were trimmed by 3 bases and 2 bases, with 11 bases remaining between them. The CDR3 consists of 15 residues.